This note documents a single T cell receptor (beta chain) sequence. The data were produced by immunoSEQ multiplex PCR, yet TCRdb's version contains in-frame clones alone and is incomplete. The profile shows 130,000 to 150,000 clones, around 90% of them singletons. These data belong to a study of control samples from healthy donors and cancer patients. The receptor was isolated from a man aged 25 to 40 in good health. Material: blood.

The CDR3 DNA is TGTGCCAGCAGTCCAGACAGGGGTAGGGCCAAAAACATTCAGTACTTC. As protein: CASSPDRGRAKNIQYF. The rearrangement uses TRBV27 and TRBJ2-4; TRBD1 matches at 8 bases. The CDR3 extends over 16 amino acids. Germline assignment: CDR1 MNHEY and CDR2 SMNVEV (reference sequence). The V segment lost 5 bases and the J segment 1 base; nucleotides outside the gene matches: 7.